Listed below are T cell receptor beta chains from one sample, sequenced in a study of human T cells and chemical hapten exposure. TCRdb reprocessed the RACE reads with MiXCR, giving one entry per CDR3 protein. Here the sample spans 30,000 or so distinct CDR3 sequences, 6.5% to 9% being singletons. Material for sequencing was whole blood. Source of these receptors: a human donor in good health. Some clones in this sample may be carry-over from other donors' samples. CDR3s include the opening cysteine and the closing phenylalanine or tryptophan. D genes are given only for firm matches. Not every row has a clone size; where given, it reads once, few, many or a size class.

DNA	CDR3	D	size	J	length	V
TGCTACAGCTATAGCAATCAGCCCCAGCATTTT	CYSYSNQPQHF	-	many	TRBJ1-5	11	TRBV20-1
TGTGCCAGCACCCCGTGGCAGGGGGGGGGCACTGAAGCTTTCTTT	CASTPWQGGGTEAFF	TRBD1	few	TRBJ1-1	15	TRBV6-5
TGTGCCAGCATGGCAATTAGCAATCAGCCCCAGCATTTT	CASMAISNQPQHF	-	many	TRBJ1-5	13	TRBV12-3/TRBV12-4
TGTGCCAGCAGTCTCTATCTAAGCGGGAGAGGGAGCACAGATACGCAGTATTTT	CASSLYLSGRGSTDTQYF	TRBD2	medium-sized	TRBJ2-3	18	TRBV28
TGCGCCAGCAGCTTGGCCAGAAACACTGAAGCTTTCTTT	CASSLARNTEAFF	-	many	TRBJ1-1	13	TRBV5-1
TGTGCCAGCAGCACCGGGACAGGGTATCAGACCCAGTACTTC	CASSTGTGYQTQYF	TRBD1	-	TRBJ2-5	14	TRBV7-2
TGTGCCACCACTAACCGCATGAACACTGAAGCTTTCTTT	CATTNRMNTEAFF	-	few	TRBJ1-1	13	TRBV24-1
TGTGCCAGTAGTGCCGGGCCTCCACTCGAGCAGTTCTTC	CASSAGPPLEQFF	-	many	TRBJ2-1	13	TRBV19
TGTGCCAGCAGCGTAGGAGGACTAGATTGTGGTGAGCAGTTCTTC	CASSVGGLDCGEQFF	TRBD2	-	TRBJ2-1	15	TRBV9
TGCAGTGCTCGTGTGTCAGGGAGAGAGACCCAGTACTTC	CSARVSGRETQYF	-	-	TRBJ2-5	13	TRBV20-1
TGCGCCAGCAGCTTGGTTCCCAGGGGGCAAGAGACCCAGTACTTC	CASSLVPRGQETQYF	TRBD1	few	TRBJ2-5	15	TRBV5-1
TGCAGCGTTAAAGACGAGATCTGGACTAGCACAGATACGCAGTATTTT	CSVKDEIWTSTDTQYF	-	many	TRBJ2-3	16	TRBV29-1
TGTGCCATCACCGCGGACCAGAATCAGCCCCAGCATTTT	CAITADQNQPQHF	-	few	TRBJ1-5	13	TRBV10-3
TGCAGCGTTGTAGCAGCCCGTGGTGAGCAGTTCTTC	CSVVAARGEQFF	-	many	TRBJ2-1	12	TRBV29-1
TGTGCCAGCAGCTCCCCAGGGTTGGACTATGGCTACACCTTC	CASSSPGLDYGYTF	-	-	TRBJ1-2	14	TRBV12-3/TRBV12-4
TGTGCCAGCAGCTTAGCTAGTACCAGCGGGGAGACCCAGTACTTC	CASSLASTSGETQYF	-	medium-sized	TRBJ2-5	15	TRBV7-2
TGTGCCAGCAGTGGGGCTAGCGTATACACCGGGGAGCTGTTTTTT	CASSGASVYTGELFF	-	many	TRBJ2-2	15	TRBV28
TGCAGCGTTGCAGGGGGATCCTACAATGAGCAGTTCTTC	CSVAGGSYNEQFF	TRBD1	many	TRBJ2-1	13	TRBV29-1
TGTGCCAGCAGCGTTAAGAACACCGGGGAGCTGTTTTTT	CASSVKNTGELFF	-	many	TRBJ2-2	13	TRBV9
TGTGCCAGCAGCTATAGTAGAATCTATGGCTACACCTTC	CASSYSRIYGYTF	-	few	TRBJ1-2	13	TRBV6-5
TGTGCCAGCAGTTACCCCCTATCCGGGGGCGACTCCTACGAGCAGTACTTC	CASSYPLSGGDSYEQYF	-	-	TRBJ2-7	17	TRBV6-6
TGTGCCAGCAGCCTTAGTTTTAGGCTCGGGACTGAAGCTTTCTTT	CASSLSFRLGTEAFF	-	few	TRBJ1-1	15	TRBV7-2
TGCGCCAGCAGCTTGTCGGCAGGGGGCGATGGCTACACCTTC	CASSLSAGGDGYTF	TRBD1	few	TRBJ1-2	14	TRBV5-1
TGCAGTGCTAGATCCAGCAATCAGCCCCAGCATTTT	CSARSSNQPQHF	-	few	TRBJ1-5	12	TRBV20-1
TGTGCCAGCAGTTACGGGGTCATGAACACTGAAGCTTTCTTT	CASSYGVMNTEAFF	-	many	TRBJ1-1	14	TRBV6-6
TGTGCCAGCAGCTTGCGTGTAACCTTCTCTGGAAACACCATATATTTT	CASSLRVTFSGNTIYF	-	few	TRBJ1-3	16	TRBV5-6
TGTGCCAGCAGAAGTCGACAGGGCACCTACAATGAGCAGTTCTTC	CASRSRQGTYNEQFF	TRBD1	-	TRBJ2-1	15	TRBV6-5
TGTGCCAGCAGCTTGGAAGCGGGAGATGAGACCCAGTACTTC	CASSLEAGDETQYF	TRBD2	few	TRBJ2-5	14	TRBV5-4